This TCR beta chain was found in a study of early T cells in non-severe SARS-CoV-2 infection. Study details: The chains were unpaired, and the sequenced material was bulk RNA from unsorted whole blood.

Germline-derived CDR1 and CDR2 are SGHTA and FQGTGA. The CDR3 contains 16 residues. V lost 5 bases and J lost 3; bases outside the gene matches: 8. This clonotype appeared a few times. Its antigen is currently unknown. General study points: Private and CD4 specificities were missed by VDJdb matching, which favored anti-spike CD8 responses.

Unique molecular identifiers were attached to individual cDNA molecules. TCRdb independently ran MiXCR on the 5' RACE reads; one entry per CDR3 protein. The sample carries about 110,000 distinct CDR3 sequences, about 12% recorded once. This chain connects TRBV7-3 to TRBJ2-1; 9 bases are shared with TRBD2. The specimen was whole blood. The TCR originated in an adult who was a healthcare worker with PCR-confirmed SARS-CoV-2 infection or an uninfected control (not recorded which). The CDR3 loop reads CASSVLAGEVYNEQFF. In DNA form, the CDR3 reads TGTGCCAGCAGCGTCTTAGCGGGAGAGGTCTACAATGAGCAGTTCTTC.